This is a list of T cell receptor beta chains from one sample in a study of cytomegalovirus exposure and HLA in healthy donors. The method was immunoSEQ multiplex PCR; TCRdb's version includes in-frame clones alone and lacks a portion of them. The data show approximately 160,000 clones, approximately 77% seen once. The sequenced sample was PBMCs. Source of these receptors: a man aged 18 to 35 in good health and CMV-seronegative. The CDR3 runs from the conserved cysteine through the conserved F or W. The order of the fields is V gene, J gene, clone size, D gene, CDR3 protein, CDR3 DNA. The D gene is left open where the match is weak. Size is stated for part of the rows, as once, few or many counts, or as a class when the clone is expanded.

V gene: TRBV9
J gene: TRBJ1-6
clone size: once
D gene: -
CDR3 protein: CASRRDTNNSPLHF
CDR3 DNA: TGTGCCAGCAGACGGGACACGAATAATTCACCCCTCCACTTT

V gene: TRBV4-3
J gene: TRBJ1-4
clone size: once
D gene: TRBD1
CDR3 protein: CASSPLGGANEKLFF
CDR3 DNA: TGCGCCAGCAGCCCGCTAGGGGGCGCTAATGAAAAACTGTTTTTT

V gene: TRBV18
J gene: TRBJ2-5
clone size: -
D gene: -
CDR3 protein: CASSPPGGETQYF
CDR3 DNA: TGTGCCAGCTCACCACCCGGCGGAGAGACCCAGTACTTC

V gene: TRBV18
J gene: TRBJ2-5
clone size: -
D gene: -
CDR3 protein: CASSPPALRETQYF
CDR3 DNA: TGTGCCAGCTCACCACCAGCGCTTAGAGAGACCCAGTACTTC

V gene: TRBV4-1
J gene: TRBJ2-2
clone size: -
D gene: -
CDR3 protein: CASSPGSSNTGELFF
CDR3 DNA: TGCGCCAGCAGCCCCGGGTCGTCGAACACCGGGGAGCTGTTTTTT

V gene: TRBV5-1
J gene: TRBJ2-1
clone size: -
D gene: TRBD1
CDR3 protein: CASSSLGARDRANEQFF
CDR3 DNA: TGCGCCAGCAGCTCGTTAGGGGCCCGGGACAGGGCCAATGAGCAGTTCTTC

V gene: TRBV6-1
J gene: TRBJ2-1
clone size: -
D gene: -
CDR3 protein: CASNEREAAEQFF
CDR3 DNA: TGTGCCAGCAATGAACGCGAGGCGGCTGAGCAGTTCTTC

V gene: TRBV10-1
J gene: TRBJ2-3
clone size: -
D gene: TRBD2
CDR3 protein: CASSIGGLAGTTDTQYF
CDR3 DNA: TGCGCCAGCAGTATAGGTGGACTAGCGGGGACCACAGATACGCAGTATTTT

V gene: TRBV7-9
J gene: TRBJ2-1
clone size: -
D gene: -
CDR3 protein: CASSLTLGTYNEQFF
CDR3 DNA: TGTGCCAGCAGCCTAACACTGGGCACCTACAATGAGCAGTTCTTC

V gene: TRBV27
J gene: TRBJ1-5
clone size: few
D gene: -
CDR3 protein: CASSPAGQQPQHF
CDR3 DNA: TGTGCCAGCAGTCCCGCTGGGCAGCAGCCCCAGCATTTT

V gene: TRBV6-5
J gene: TRBJ1-5
clone size: -
D gene: -
CDR3 protein: CASSSVSQPQHF
CDR3 DNA: TGTGCCAGCAGTTCTGTCAGTCAGCCCCAGCATTTT

V gene: TRBV5-6
J gene: TRBJ2-7
clone size: -
D gene: -
CDR3 protein: CASSPWAVYEQYF
CDR3 DNA: TGTGCCAGCAGCCCCTGGGCCGTTTACGAGCAGTACTTC

V gene: TRBV28
J gene: TRBJ1-5
clone size: -
D gene: TRBD1
CDR3 protein: CASSSLTGGDQPQHF
CDR3 DNA: TGTGCCAGCAGTTCCCTGACAGGGGGGGATCAGCCCCAGCATTTT

V gene: TRBV6-5
J gene: TRBJ2-7
clone size: once
D gene: -
CDR3 protein: CASSYGRDSVYEQYF
CDR3 DNA: TGTGCCAGCAGTTACGGGCGGGACTCGGTGTACGAGCAGTACTTC

V gene: TRBV19
J gene: TRBJ2-1
clone size: few
D gene: TRBD2
CDR3 protein: CASSRTSSYNEQFF
CDR3 DNA: TGTGCCAGTAGTCGGACTAGCTCCTACAATGAGCAGTTCTTC

V gene: TRBV4-3
J gene: TRBJ2-7
clone size: -
D gene: TRBD1
CDR3 protein: CASSQDRHGTGSYEQYF
CDR3 DNA: TGCGCCAGCAGCCAAGATAGGCACGGGACAGGAAGCTACGAGCAGTACTTC

V gene: TRBV23-1
J gene: TRBJ2-7
clone size: -
D gene: -
CDR3 protein: CASSHDFPYEQYF
CDR3 DNA: TGCGCCAGCAGTCATGACTTTCCCTACGAGCAGTACTTC

V gene: TRBV27
J gene: TRBJ1-2
clone size: -
D gene: TRBD1
CDR3 protein: CASSPLPQGMYTF
CDR3 DNA: TGTGCCAGCAGTCCGCTACCACAGGGGATGTACACCTTC

V gene: TRBV10-2
J gene: TRBJ1-4
clone size: many
D gene: -
CDR3 protein: CASSLDNEKLFF
CDR3 DNA: TGCGCCAGCAGTTTAGATAATGAAAAACTGTTTTTT

V gene: TRBV6-5
J gene: TRBJ2-7
clone size: once
D gene: -
CDR3 protein: CASSYRFSGSYEQYF
CDR3 DNA: TGTGCCAGCAGTTATCGGTTTAGCGGCTCCTACGAGCAGTACTTC

V gene: TRBV7-9
J gene: TRBJ1-5
clone size: -
D gene: -
CDR3 protein: CASGQGGNQPQHF
CDR3 DNA: TGTGCCAGCGGCCAAGGGGGCAATCAGCCCCAGCATTTT

V gene: TRBV7-2
J gene: TRBJ1-5
clone size: -
D gene: -
CDR3 protein: CASSLLRDNQPQHF
CDR3 DNA: TGTGCCAGCAGCTTACTCAGGGACAATCAGCCCCAGCATTTT

V gene: TRBV4-3
J gene: TRBJ2-5
clone size: -
D gene: -
CDR3 protein: CASSRGQPLGETQYF
CDR3 DNA: TGCGCCAGCAGCCGAGGACAGCCCCTCGGGGAGACCCAGTACTTC